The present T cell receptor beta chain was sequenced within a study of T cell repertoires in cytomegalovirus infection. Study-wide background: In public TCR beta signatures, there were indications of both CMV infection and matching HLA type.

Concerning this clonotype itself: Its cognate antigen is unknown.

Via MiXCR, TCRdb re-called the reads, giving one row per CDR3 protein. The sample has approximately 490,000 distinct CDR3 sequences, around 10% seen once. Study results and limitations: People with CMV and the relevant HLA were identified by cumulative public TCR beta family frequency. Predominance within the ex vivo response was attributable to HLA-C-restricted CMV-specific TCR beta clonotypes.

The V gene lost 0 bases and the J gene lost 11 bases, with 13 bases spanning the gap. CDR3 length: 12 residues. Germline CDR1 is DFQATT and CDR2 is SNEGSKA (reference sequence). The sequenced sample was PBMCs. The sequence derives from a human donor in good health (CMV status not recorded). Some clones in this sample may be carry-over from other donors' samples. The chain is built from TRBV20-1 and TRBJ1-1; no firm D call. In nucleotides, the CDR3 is TGCAGTGCTAGAGATCGAGGATTTAGTGCTTTCTTT. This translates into CSARDRGFSAFF.